This T cell receptor beta chain appears in the sequencing data of a study of shared clonotypes between healthy human individuals. The study, taken as a whole, reports: Non-shared clonotypes had lower generation probabilities than those shared by all four donors.

With respect to this clone: Its antigen is undetermined.

The CDR3 consists of 13 residues. The V and J ends lost 3 bases and 7 bases respectively, with 12 bases between them. Per germline, CDR1 LNHDA and CDR2 SQIVND (reference sequence). The run depth of the assay was deep. The repertoire was sequenced with immunoSEQ multiplex PCR; TCRdb's copy has only in-frame clones and lacks some. The sample yields 1,500,000 or so clones, approximately 98.5% seen once. Every donor, a Caucasian adult, lived in Nashville, Tennessee. It was into CD45RA+ naive and CD45RA-negative memory subsets that the CD4+ cells were split. This sequence originates from a man aged 30 to 39 in good health. The chain uses TRBV19 and TRBJ1-2; D is unclear. Sequences were obtained from naive CD4+ T cells sorted from blood. Subset of the sample: CD45RA+ positively selected. In DNA form, the CDR3 reads TGTGCCAGTAGTATGCAACCGGCTCGTGGCTACACCTTC. Translated, it gives CASSMQPARGYTF.